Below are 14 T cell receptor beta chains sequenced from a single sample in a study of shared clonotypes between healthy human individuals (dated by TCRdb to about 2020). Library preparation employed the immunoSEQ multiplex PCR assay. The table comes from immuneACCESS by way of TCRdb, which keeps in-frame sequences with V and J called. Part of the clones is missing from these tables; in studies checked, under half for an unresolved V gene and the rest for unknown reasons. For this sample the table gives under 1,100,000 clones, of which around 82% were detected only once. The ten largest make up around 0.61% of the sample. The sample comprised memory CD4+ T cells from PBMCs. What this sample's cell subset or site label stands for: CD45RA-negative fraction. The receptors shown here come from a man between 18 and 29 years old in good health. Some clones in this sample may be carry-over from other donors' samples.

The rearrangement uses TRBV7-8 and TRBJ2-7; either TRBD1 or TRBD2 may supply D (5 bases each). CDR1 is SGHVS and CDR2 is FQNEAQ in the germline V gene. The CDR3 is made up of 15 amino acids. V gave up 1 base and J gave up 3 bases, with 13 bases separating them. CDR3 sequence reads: CASSLGGPLYYEQYF. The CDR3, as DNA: TGTGCCAGCAGCTTAGGGGGACCGTTGTACTACGAGCAGTACTTC.

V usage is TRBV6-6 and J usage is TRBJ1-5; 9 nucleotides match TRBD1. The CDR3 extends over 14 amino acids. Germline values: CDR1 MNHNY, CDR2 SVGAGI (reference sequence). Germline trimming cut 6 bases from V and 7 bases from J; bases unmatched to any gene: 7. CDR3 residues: CASSLGQGEQPQHF. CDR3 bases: TGTGCCAGCAGCCTGGGACAGGGTGAGCAGCCCCAGCATTTT.

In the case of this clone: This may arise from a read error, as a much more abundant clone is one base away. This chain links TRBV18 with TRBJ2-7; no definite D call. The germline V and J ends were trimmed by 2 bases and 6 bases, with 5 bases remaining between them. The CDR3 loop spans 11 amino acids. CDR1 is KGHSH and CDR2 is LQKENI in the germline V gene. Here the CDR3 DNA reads TGTGCCAGCTCACCAGGGCTCGAGCAGTACTTC. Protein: CASSPGLEQYF.

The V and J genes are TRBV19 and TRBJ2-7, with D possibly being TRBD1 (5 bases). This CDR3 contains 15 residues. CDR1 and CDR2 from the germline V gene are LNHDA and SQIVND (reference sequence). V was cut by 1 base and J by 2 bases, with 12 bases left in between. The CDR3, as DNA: TGTGCCAGTAGTATAGGGACAACGGGTACCTACGAGCAGTACTTC. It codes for CASSIGTTGTYEQYF.

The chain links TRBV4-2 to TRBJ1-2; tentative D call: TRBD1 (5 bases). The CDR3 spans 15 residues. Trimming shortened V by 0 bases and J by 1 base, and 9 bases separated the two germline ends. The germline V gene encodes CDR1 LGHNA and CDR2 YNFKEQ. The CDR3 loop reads CASSQDIGDNYGYTF. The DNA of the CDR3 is TGTGCCAGCAGCCAAGATATAGGGGATAACTATGGCTACACCTTC.

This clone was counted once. CDR3 bases: TGTGCCAGCAGCTTTCTGGGGGGCTATAAAAACATTCAGTACTTC. It codes for CASSFLGGYKNIQYF. The chain has TRBV5-6 and TRBJ2-4; D assignment may be TRBD1 or TRBD2 (6 bases each). Trimming took off 2 bases at V and 4 bases at J, with 13 bases between the two ends. CDR1 SGHDT and CDR2 YYEEEE come from the germline V gene. The CDR3 contains 15 residues.

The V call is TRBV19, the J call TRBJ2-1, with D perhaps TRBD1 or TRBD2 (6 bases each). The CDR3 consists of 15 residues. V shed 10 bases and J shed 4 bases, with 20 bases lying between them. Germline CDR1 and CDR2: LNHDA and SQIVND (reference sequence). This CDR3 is CATRNGGPGYNEQFF. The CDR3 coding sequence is TGTGCCACCAGGAATGGGGGGCCAGGGTACAATGAGCAGTTCTTC.

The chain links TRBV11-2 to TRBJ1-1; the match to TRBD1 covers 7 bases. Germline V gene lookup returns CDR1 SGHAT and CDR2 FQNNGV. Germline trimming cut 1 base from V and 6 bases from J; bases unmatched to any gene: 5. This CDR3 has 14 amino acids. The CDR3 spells CASSLAQGVSEAFF. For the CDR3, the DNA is TGTGCCAGCAGCTTAGCCCAGGGGGTCTCTGAAGCTTTCTTT.

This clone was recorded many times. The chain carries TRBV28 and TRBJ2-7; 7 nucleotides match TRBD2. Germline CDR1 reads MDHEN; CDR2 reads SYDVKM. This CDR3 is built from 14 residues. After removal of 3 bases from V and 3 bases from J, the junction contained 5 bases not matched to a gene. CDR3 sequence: CASSFGGGLYEQYF. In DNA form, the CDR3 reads TGTGCCAGCAGTTTTGGGGGGGGTCTCTACGAGCAGTACTTC.

CDR3 loop: CAIGQGASDTQYF. The CDR3 nucleotides are TGTGCCATCGGACAGGGGGCTTCGGATACGCAGTATTTT. The V gene is TRBV10-3, the J gene TRBJ2-3, with TRBD1 identical over 11 bases. CDR1 and CDR2 from the germline V gene are ENHRY and SYGVKD. Unmatched junction bases numbered 4, after V lost 8 bases and J lost 6 bases. The CDR3 covers 13 residues.

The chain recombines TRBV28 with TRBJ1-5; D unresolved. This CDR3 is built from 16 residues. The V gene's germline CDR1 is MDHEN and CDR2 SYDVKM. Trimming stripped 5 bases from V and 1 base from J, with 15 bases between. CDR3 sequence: CASSPRHIGSNQPQHF. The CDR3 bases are TGTGCCAGCAGTCCTAGGCACATAGGAAGCAATCAGCCCCAGCATTTT.

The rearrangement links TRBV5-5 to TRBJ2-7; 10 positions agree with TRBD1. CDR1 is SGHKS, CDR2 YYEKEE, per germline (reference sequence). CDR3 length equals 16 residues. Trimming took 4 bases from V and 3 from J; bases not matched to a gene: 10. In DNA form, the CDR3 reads TGTGCCAGCAGCCCCCGTCTGGGACAGGGGAACTACGAGCAGTACTTC. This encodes CASSPRLGQGNYEQYF.

CDR3 sequence (DNA): TGTGCCAGCACCTTGGGACAGGGGGGTTACGATGAGCAGTTCTTC. Residues: CASTLGQGGYDEQFF. V is TRBV11-1 and J is TRBJ2-1; 11 bases are shared with TRBD1. V lost 7 bases and J lost 8; bases outside the gene matches: 10. The germline CDR1 and CDR2 sequences are SGHAT and FQDESV (reference sequence). The CDR3 has 15 residues.

The CDR3 region has the DNA TGTGCCGTAACGGGGTCCACTGAAGCTTTCTTT. Its translation is CAVTGSTEAFF. V and J are TRBV10-3 and TRBJ1-1; D is uncertain. The V end lost 11 bases, the J end lost 4 bases, and 11 bases lay between the germline ends. The CDR3 totals 11 residues. Germline CDR1 is ENHRY and CDR2 is SYGVKD.